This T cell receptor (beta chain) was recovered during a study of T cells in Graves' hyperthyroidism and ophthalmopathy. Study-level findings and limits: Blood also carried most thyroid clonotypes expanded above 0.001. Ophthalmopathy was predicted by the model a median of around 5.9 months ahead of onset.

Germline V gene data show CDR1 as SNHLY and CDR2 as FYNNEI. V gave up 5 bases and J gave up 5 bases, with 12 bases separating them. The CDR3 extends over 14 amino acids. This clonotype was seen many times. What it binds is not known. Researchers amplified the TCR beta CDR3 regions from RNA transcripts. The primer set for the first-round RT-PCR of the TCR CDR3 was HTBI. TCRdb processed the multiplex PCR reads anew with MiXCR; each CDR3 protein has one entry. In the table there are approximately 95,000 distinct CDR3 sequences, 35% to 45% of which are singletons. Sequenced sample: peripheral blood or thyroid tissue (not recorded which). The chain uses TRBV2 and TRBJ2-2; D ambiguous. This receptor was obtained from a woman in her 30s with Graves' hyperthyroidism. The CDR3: CASSNPTETGELFF. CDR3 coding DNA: TGTGCCAGCAGTAATCCGACGGAGACCGGGGAGCTGTTTTTT.